The subject of this entry is one T cell receptor beta chain. This entry belongs to a study of neoadjuvant anti-PD-1 for oral cavity cancer. In the study overall: Patients without progression got a fourth dose around day 43.

Blood libraries mostly used around 510 ng genomic DNA, six replicates each. Measured with immunoSEQ multiplex PCR; TCRdb has only the in-frame clones, and not every one. The sample contains 11,000 to 15,000 clones, about 71% of which appear only once. Patients were newly diagnosed with stage II-IVA oral cavity squamous cell carcinoma without prior systemic or radiation treatment. The patients had HPV-negative, locally advanced oral cavity squamous cell carcinoma. The CDR3 length is 17 residues. Germline lookup yields CDR1 SGHTA and CDR2 FQGNSA. V was clipped by 3 bases and J by 0 bases; unmatched bases: 5.

Sample: PBMCs, taken before nivolumab (anti-PD-1) treatment. The clonotype comes from a person aged 35-79 years with oral cavity squamous cell carcinoma. V gene TRBV7-2 combines with J gene TRBJ2-7; the match to TRBD2 covers 13 bases. CDR3 DNA sequence: TGTGCCAGCAGCTTTCGGACTAGCGGGAGAACCTCCTACGAGCAGTACTTC. Residues: CASSFRTSGRTSYEQYF.